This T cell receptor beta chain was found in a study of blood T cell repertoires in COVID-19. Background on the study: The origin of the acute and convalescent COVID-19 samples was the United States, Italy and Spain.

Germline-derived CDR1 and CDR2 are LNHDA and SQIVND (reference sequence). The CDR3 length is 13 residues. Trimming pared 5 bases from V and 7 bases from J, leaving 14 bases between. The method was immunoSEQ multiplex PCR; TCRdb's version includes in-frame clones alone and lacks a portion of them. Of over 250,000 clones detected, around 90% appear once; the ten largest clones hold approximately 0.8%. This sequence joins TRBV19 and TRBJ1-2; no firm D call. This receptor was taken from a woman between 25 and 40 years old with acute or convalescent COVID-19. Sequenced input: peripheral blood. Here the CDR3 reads CASSDSLAAGYTF. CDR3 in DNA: TGTGCCAGTAGTGACTCTTTAGCGGCTGGCTACACCTTC.